The TCR beta chain described here comes from a study of blood T cell repertoires in COVID-19. Study-wide context: Samples taken during acute and convalescent COVID-19 were collected in the United States, Italy and Spain. T cells, B-cell-depleted T cells, or PBMCs provided the cDNA or gDNA that served as material.

In the original processing: Amplification of reference gene primers provided the estimated nucleated cell counts. Produced via immunoSEQ multiplex PCR; TCRdb's table is partial and in-frame only. That table supplies the V and J calls and clone size; D and trimming were determined from the DNA. The sample has about 57,000 clones; approximately 85% are singletons. The sequence came from a human donor in a cohort sampled during active COVID-19. Sequencing input: peripheral blood.

In nucleotides, the CDR3 is TGCGCCACCAATAGCGGGAGCTCCTACAATGAGCAGTTCTTC. As protein: CATNSGSSYNEQFF. The rearrangement joins TRBV10-2 to TRBJ2-1; TRBD2 aligns across 9 bases. The CDR3 runs to 14 residues. The germline V gene has CDR1 WSHSY and CDR2 SAAADI. V shed 10 bases, J shed 0 bases, and the junction held 4 bases outside the gene matches.